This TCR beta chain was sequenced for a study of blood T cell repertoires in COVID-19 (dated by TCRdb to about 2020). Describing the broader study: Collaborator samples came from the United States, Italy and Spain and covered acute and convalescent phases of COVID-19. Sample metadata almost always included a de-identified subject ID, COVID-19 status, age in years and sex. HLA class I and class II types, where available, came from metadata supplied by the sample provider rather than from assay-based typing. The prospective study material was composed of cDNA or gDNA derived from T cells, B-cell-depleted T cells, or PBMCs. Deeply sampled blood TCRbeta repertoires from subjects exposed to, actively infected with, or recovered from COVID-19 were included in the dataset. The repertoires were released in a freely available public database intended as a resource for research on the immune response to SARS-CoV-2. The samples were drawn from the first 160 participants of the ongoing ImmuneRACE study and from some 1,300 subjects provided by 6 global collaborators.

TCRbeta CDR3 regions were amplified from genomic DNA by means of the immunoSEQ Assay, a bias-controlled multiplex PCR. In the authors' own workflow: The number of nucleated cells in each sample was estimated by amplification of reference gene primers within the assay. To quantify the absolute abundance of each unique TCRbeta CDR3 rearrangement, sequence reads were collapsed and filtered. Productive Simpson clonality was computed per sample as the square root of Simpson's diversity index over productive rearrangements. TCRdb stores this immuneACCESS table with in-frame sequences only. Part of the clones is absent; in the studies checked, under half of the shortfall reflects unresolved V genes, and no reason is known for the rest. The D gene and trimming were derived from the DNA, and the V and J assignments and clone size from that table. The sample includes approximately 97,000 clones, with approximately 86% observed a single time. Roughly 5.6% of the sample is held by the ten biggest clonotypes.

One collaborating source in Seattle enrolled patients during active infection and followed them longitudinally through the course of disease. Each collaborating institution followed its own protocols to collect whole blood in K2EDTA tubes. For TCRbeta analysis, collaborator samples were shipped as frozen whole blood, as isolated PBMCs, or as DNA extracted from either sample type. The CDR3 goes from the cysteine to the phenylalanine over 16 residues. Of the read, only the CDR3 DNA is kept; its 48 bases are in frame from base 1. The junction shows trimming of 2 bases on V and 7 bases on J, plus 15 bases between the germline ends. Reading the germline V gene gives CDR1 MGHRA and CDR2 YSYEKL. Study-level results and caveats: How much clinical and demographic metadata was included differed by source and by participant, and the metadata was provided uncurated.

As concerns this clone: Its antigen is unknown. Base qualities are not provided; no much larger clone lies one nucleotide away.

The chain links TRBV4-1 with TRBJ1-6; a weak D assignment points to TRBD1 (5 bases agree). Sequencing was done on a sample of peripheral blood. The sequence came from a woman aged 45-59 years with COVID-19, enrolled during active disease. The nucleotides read TGCGCCAGCAGCCAACCCCAGGGTATTGGGAATTCACCCCTCCACTTT. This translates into CASSQPQGIGNSPLHF.